Listed below are T cell receptor beta chains from one sample, sequenced in a study of OX40 agonist ivuxolimab in advanced cancers. Clones were read by immunoSEQ multiplex PCR, and TCRdb kept only the in-frame ones, dropping some. This table holds 50,000 or so clones, 91% found once. The sample consisted of CD4+ or CD8+ T cells sorted from blood, taken in a trial of the OX40 agonist ivuxolimab. These TCRs come from an adult with an advanced solid tumor such as melanoma, head and neck, liver or kidney cancer. Both conserved end residues are part of each CDR3. Each record gives: J gene, D gene, clone size, V gene, CDR3 DNA, CDR3 protein. A D gene is named only where the DNA matches it firmly. Clone size appears in some rows only: once, few, many, or a class for an expanded clone.

J gene: TRBJ1-2; D gene: TRBD1; clone size: -; V gene: TRBV4-3; CDR3 DNA: TGCGCCAGCAGCCAGGCCCTTACCGGGACAGATAAATATGGCTACACCTTC; CDR3 protein: CASSQALTGTDKYGYTF
J gene: TRBJ1-5; D gene: TRBD1; clone size: few; V gene: TRBV19; CDR3 DNA: TGTGCCAGTAGTTGGGACAGCAGGGATCAGCCCCAGCATTTT; CDR3 protein: CASSWDSRDQPQHF
J gene: TRBJ2-7; D gene: TRBD1; clone size: once; V gene: TRBV19; CDR3 DNA: TGTGCCAGTAGTATATGGACAGGGACCTACGAGCAGTACTTC; CDR3 protein: CASSIWTGTYEQYF
J gene: TRBJ1-1; D gene: -; clone size: -; V gene: TRBV5-6; CDR3 DNA: TGTGCCAGCAGCTTGAAACGGTTCACTGAAGCTTTCTTT; CDR3 protein: CASSLKRFTEAFF
J gene: TRBJ1-4; D gene: -; clone size: -; V gene: TRBV5-6; CDR3 DNA: TGTGCCAGCAGCCCGACAGAGAATGAAAAACTGTTTTTT; CDR3 protein: CASSPTENEKLFF
J gene: TRBJ2-7; D gene: -; clone size: -; V gene: TRBV9; CDR3 DNA: TGTGCCAGCAGCGTTGGGGTAGGCTACGAGCAGTACTTC; CDR3 protein: CASSVGVGYEQYF
J gene: TRBJ2-1; D gene: TRBD2; clone size: -; V gene: TRBV11-2; CDR3 DNA: TGTGCCAGCAGCCCTGGGACTAGCGGGAGGGGAAATGAGCAGTTCTTC; CDR3 protein: CASSPGTSGRGNEQFF
J gene: TRBJ1-5; D gene: -; clone size: once; V gene: TRBV19; CDR3 DNA: TGTGCCAGTACCGCTGACAGGTATCAGCCCCAGCATTTT; CDR3 protein: CASTADRYQPQHF
J gene: TRBJ1-2; D gene: TRBD1; clone size: -; V gene: TRBV2; CDR3 DNA: TGTGCCAGCAGTGAGGACAGGTGGCTCTATGGCTACACCTTC; CDR3 protein: CASSEDRWLYGYTF
J gene: TRBJ2-7; D gene: -; clone size: once; V gene: TRBV9; CDR3 DNA: TGTGCCAGCAGCGTGGTGGGGCAAGACGAGCAGTACTTC; CDR3 protein: CASSVVGQDEQYF
J gene: TRBJ1-1; D gene: TRBD1; clone size: -; V gene: TRBV27; CDR3 DNA: TGTGCCAGCAGTTTCTCCGGGACAGAGGGCACTGAAGCTTTCTTT; CDR3 protein: CASSFSGTEGTEAFF
J gene: TRBJ2-4; D gene: -; clone size: -; V gene: TRBV11-2; CDR3 DNA: TGTGCCAGCAGCTTAGGTCGTCTGGGAACTATGATGAGCATTCAGTACTTC; CDR3 protein: CASSLGRLGTMMSIQYF
J gene: TRBJ2-1; D gene: -; clone size: -; V gene: TRBV6-1; CDR3 DNA: TGTGCCAGCAGTGAAAGAATTTTGGGTCCCTACAATGAGCAGTTCTTC; CDR3 protein: CASSERILGPYNEQFF
J gene: TRBJ1-1; D gene: -; clone size: -; V gene: TRBV11-2; CDR3 DNA: TGTGCCAGCAGGGGTTGGCAGCCGGAAGCTTTCTTT; CDR3 protein: CASRGWQPEAFF
J gene: TRBJ2-1; D gene: -; clone size: once; V gene: TRBV7-8; CDR3 DNA: TGTGCCAGCAGCTTAACTTACTCCGGCCATGAGCAGTTCTTC; CDR3 protein: CASSLTYSGHEQFF
J gene: TRBJ1-5; D gene: -; clone size: -; V gene: TRBV5-1; CDR3 DNA: TGCGCCAGCAGCTTGGCCGAGGGCTATCCCCAGCATTTT; CDR3 protein: CASSLAEGYPQHF
J gene: TRBJ2-7; D gene: TRBD2; clone size: medium-sized; V gene: TRBV13; CDR3 DNA: TGTGCCAGCAGCCTAGCGGAGCCCCGAAGATCCTACGAGCAGTACTTC; CDR3 protein: CASSLAEPRRSYEQYF
J gene: TRBJ2-1; D gene: -; clone size: -; V gene: TRBV10-3; CDR3 DNA: TGTGCCATCAGTGAAGGGACCGGGAGCATAAATGAGCAGTTCTTC; CDR3 protein: CAISEGTGSINEQFF
J gene: TRBJ1-1; D gene: -; clone size: -; V gene: TRBV7-6; CDR3 DNA: TGTGCCAGCAGCTTAGCGTTACGGGGTGGGGACACTGAAGCTTTCTTT; CDR3 protein: CASSLALRGGDTEAFF
J gene: TRBJ2-5; D gene: -; clone size: -; V gene: TRBV7-9; CDR3 DNA: TGTGCCAGCAGCTTAGCGCGATACAGTAACCAAGAGACCCAGTACTTC; CDR3 protein: CASSLARYSNQETQYF
J gene: TRBJ1-4; D gene: -; clone size: -; V gene: TRBV12-5; CDR3 DNA: TGTGCTAGTGGGGAGGGAGGTACCGGCGTTTTTAATGAAAAACTGTTTTTT; CDR3 protein: CASGEGGTGVFNEKLFF
J gene: TRBJ1-5; D gene: -; clone size: -; V gene: TRBV27; CDR3 DNA: TGTGCCAGCAGTTGGTCCTCGAATCAGCCCCAGCATTTT; CDR3 protein: CASSWSSNQPQHF
J gene: TRBJ2-1; D gene: -; clone size: -; V gene: TRBV13; CDR3 DNA: TGTGCCAGCAGCTTAGGAGCAGGTCAGTACAATGAGCAGTTCTTC; CDR3 protein: CASSLGAGQYNEQFF
J gene: TRBJ1-2; D gene: TRBD1; clone size: -; V gene: TRBV5-6; CDR3 DNA: TGTGCCAGCAGAGTACAGGGGGCGCCTGGCTACACCTTC; CDR3 protein: CASRVQGAPGYTF
J gene: TRBJ2-7; D gene: -; clone size: -; V gene: TRBV11-1; CDR3 DNA: TGTGCCAGCAGCTCAGGAACTGAGCAGTACTTC; CDR3 protein: CASSSGTEQYF
J gene: TRBJ2-2; D gene: TRBD2; clone size: -; V gene: TRBV6-5; CDR3 DNA: TGTGCCAGCAGTTACGGGGGGGACACCGGGGAGCTGTTTTTT; CDR3 protein: CASSYGGDTGELFF
J gene: TRBJ1-3; D gene: -; clone size: -; V gene: TRBV19; CDR3 DNA: TGTGCCAGTAGTTGGCAGGCAAACTCTGGAAACACCATATATTTT; CDR3 protein: CASSWQANSGNTIYF
J gene: TRBJ2-1; D gene: TRBD2; clone size: -; V gene: TRBV6-5; CDR3 DNA: TGTGCCAGCAGTCCTAGCGGGGAAGCCTACAATGAGCAGTTCTTC; CDR3 protein: CASSPSGEAYNEQFF
J gene: TRBJ1-4; D gene: -; clone size: -; V gene: TRBV6-6; CDR3 DNA: TGTGCCAGCAGTTACTCGAGAGGGGGGCTAGTAGAAAAACTGTTTTTT; CDR3 protein: CASSYSRGGLVEKLFF
J gene: TRBJ1-5; D gene: -; clone size: -; V gene: TRBV28; CDR3 DNA: TGTGCCAGCAGCTTAAGGTTGAGGCCGGGCAATCAGCCCCAGCATTTT; CDR3 protein: CASSLRLRPGNQPQHF
J gene: TRBJ1-1; D gene: -; clone size: once; V gene: TRBV5-1; CDR3 DNA: TGCGCCAGCAGCCTGGGGGAGGGCCCGAACACTGAAGCTTTCTTT; CDR3 protein: CASSLGEGPNTEAFF
J gene: TRBJ2-7; D gene: TRBD1; clone size: -; V gene: TRBV4-3; CDR3 DNA: TGCGCCAGCAGCCGTGGACAGGGTCTCTCCTACGAGCAGTACTTC; CDR3 protein: CASSRGQGLSYEQYF
J gene: TRBJ2-7; D gene: -; clone size: -; V gene: TRBV19; CDR3 DNA: TGTGCCAGTAGTATTGGGGCGGGACAGACCTACGAGCAGTACTTC; CDR3 protein: CASSIGAGQTYEQYF
J gene: TRBJ1-1; D gene: -; clone size: once; V gene: TRBV14; CDR3 DNA: TGTGCCAGCAGCCAAGATCCGGGGATGTATACTGAAGCTTTCTTT; CDR3 protein: CASSQDPGMYTEAFF
J gene: TRBJ2-1; D gene: TRBD2; clone size: -; V gene: TRBV9; CDR3 DNA: TGTGCCAGCTCCGGGACTAGCGGATACAATGAGCAGTTCTTC; CDR3 protein: CASSGTSGYNEQFF
J gene: TRBJ2-7; D gene: -; clone size: -; V gene: TRBV28; CDR3 DNA: TGTGCCAGCAGTTTAGACGGAGATGTGTCCTACGAGCAGTACTTC; CDR3 protein: CASSLDGDVSYEQYF
J gene: TRBJ2-1; D gene: TRBD2; clone size: -; V gene: TRBV4-1; CDR3 DNA: TGCGCCAGCAGCCAAGAGGGGGGGGAGAGACATGAGCAGTTCTTC; CDR3 protein: CASSQEGGERHEQFF
J gene: TRBJ2-7; D gene: TRBD2; clone size: -; V gene: TRBV29-1; CDR3 DNA: TGCAGCGTTGGGAAAGTGCGGGGGTCCTACGAGCAGTACTTC; CDR3 protein: CSVGKVRGSYEQYF
J gene: TRBJ1-5; D gene: -; clone size: -; V gene: TRBV21-1; CDR3 DNA: TGTGCCAGCAGCAAAGAAGGAGGGACAGGGAATCAGCCCCAGCATTTT; CDR3 protein: CASSKEGGTGNQPQHF
J gene: TRBJ2-2; D gene: -; clone size: -; V gene: TRBV7-9; CDR3 DNA: TGTGCCACCCTAGAGAGGGGGTTTTACGGGGAGCTGTTTTTT; CDR3 protein: CATLERGFYGELFF
J gene: TRBJ1-1; D gene: -; clone size: -; V gene: TRBV4-3; CDR3 DNA: TGCGCCAGCAGCCAAGATCGGGGTTATATGAACACTGAAGCTTTCTTT; CDR3 protein: CASSQDRGYMNTEAFF
J gene: TRBJ1-1; D gene: -; clone size: -; V gene: TRBV27; CDR3 DNA: TGTGCCAGCAGTTTATCTGCGGGACACGCCACTGAAGCTTTCTTT; CDR3 protein: CASSLSAGHATEAFF
J gene: TRBJ1-1; D gene: TRBD1; clone size: -; V gene: TRBV27; CDR3 DNA: TGTGCCAGCAGTTTATCCTTCTGGGCAGGGGGCACTGAAGCTTTCTTT; CDR3 protein: CASSLSFWAGGTEAFF
J gene: TRBJ2-1; D gene: -; clone size: -; V gene: TRBV2; CDR3 DNA: TGTGCCAGCAGTGAACCCAGGGGGGGTTCCTACAATGAGCAGTTCTTC; CDR3 protein: CASSEPRGGSYNEQFF
J gene: TRBJ2-3; D gene: TRBD2; clone size: -; V gene: TRBV6-6; CDR3 DNA: TGTGCCAGCAGTCTTCCTAGCGGGATCGTGGATACGCAGTATTTT; CDR3 protein: CASSLPSGIVDTQYF
J gene: TRBJ2-7; D gene: TRBD2; clone size: -; V gene: TRBV4-2; CDR3 DNA: TGTGCCAGCAGCCAAAAGCGGGGGGGCCTCGACGAGCAGTACTTC; CDR3 protein: CASSQKRGGLDEQYF
J gene: TRBJ2-7; D gene: -; clone size: -; V gene: TRBV18; CDR3 DNA: TGTGCCAGCTCACCACCGAGCGAGTTCTTACCCCCCTACGAGCAGTACTTC; CDR3 protein: CASSPPSEFLPPYEQYF
J gene: TRBJ1-2; D gene: -; clone size: few; V gene: TRBV27; CDR3 DNA: TGTGCCAGCAGCCTCGGGCCCGCTTGGGGCTACACCTTC; CDR3 protein: CASSLGPAWGYTF
J gene: TRBJ2-7; D gene: -; clone size: -; V gene: TRBV15; CDR3 DNA: TGTGCCACCAGCAGAGAACTACAGCAATCGGACTACGAGCAGTACTTC; CDR3 protein: CATSRELQQSDYEQYF
J gene: TRBJ2-1; D gene: -; clone size: -; V gene: TRBV7-2; CDR3 DNA: TGTGCCAGCAGCTCCTGGACGGGATTGGCCAATGAGCAGTTCTTC; CDR3 protein: CASSSWTGLANEQFF